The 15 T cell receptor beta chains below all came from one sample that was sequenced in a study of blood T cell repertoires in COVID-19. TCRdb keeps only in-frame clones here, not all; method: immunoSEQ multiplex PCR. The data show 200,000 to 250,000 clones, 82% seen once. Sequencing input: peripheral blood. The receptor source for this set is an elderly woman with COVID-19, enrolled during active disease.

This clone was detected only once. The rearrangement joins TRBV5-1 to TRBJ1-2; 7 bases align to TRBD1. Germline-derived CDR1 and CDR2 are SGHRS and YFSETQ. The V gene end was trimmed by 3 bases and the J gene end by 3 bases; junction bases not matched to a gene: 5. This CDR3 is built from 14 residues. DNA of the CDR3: TGCGCCAGCAGCTCCGACAGGGTCCACTATGGCTACACCTTC. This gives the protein CASSSDRVHYGYTF.

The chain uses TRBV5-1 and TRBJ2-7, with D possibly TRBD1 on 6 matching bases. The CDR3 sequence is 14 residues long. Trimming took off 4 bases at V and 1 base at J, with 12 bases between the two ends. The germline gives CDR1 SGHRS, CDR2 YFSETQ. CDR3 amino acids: CASSKGTYSYEQYF. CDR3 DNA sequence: TGCGCCAGCAGCAAAGGGACATATTCCTACGAGCAGTACTTC.

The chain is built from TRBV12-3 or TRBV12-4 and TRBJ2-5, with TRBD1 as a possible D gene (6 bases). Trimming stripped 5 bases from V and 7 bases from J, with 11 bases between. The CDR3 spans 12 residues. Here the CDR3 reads CASSRTEGTQYF. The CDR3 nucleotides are TGTGCCAGCAGTAGGACAGAGGGGACCCAGTACTTC.

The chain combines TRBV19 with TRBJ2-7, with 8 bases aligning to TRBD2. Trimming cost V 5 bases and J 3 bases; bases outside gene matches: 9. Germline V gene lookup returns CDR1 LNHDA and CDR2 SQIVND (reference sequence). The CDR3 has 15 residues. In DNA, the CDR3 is TGTGCCAGTAGTTTACCCGGGACTAGTATCTACGAGCAGTACTTC. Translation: CASSLPGTSIYEQYF.

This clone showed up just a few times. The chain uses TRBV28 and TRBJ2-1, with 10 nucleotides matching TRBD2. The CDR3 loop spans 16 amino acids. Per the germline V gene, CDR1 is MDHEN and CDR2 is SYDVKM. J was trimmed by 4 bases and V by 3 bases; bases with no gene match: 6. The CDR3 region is CASSFAGTSVYNEQFF. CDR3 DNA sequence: TGTGCCAGCAGTTTCGCCGGGACTAGCGTTTACAATGAGCAGTTCTTC.

CDR3 amino acids: CASSLTSSQGDQPQHF. Written as DNA, the CDR3 is TGTGCCAGCAGCCTAACATCTTCACAGGGAGATCAGCCCCAGCATTTT. V gene TRBV4-2 combines with J gene TRBJ1-5; tentative D call: TRBD1 (6 bases). The CDR3 loop spans 16 amino acids. Per germline, CDR1 LGHNA and CDR2 YNFKEQ. V lost 4 bases and J lost 5, with 18 bases in between.

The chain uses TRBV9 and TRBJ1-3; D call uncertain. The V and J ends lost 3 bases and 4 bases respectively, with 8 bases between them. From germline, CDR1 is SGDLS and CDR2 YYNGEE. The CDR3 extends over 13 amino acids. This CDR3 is CASSGPQGNTIYF. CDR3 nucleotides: TGTGCCAGCAGCGGGCCCCAAGGAAACACCATATATTTT.

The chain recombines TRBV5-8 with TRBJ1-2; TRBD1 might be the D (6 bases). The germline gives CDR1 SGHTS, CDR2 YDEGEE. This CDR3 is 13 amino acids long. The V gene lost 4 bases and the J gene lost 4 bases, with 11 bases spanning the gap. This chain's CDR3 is CASSKRTAYGYTF. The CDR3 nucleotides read TGTGCCAGCAGCAAAAGGACAGCCTATGGCTACACCTTC.

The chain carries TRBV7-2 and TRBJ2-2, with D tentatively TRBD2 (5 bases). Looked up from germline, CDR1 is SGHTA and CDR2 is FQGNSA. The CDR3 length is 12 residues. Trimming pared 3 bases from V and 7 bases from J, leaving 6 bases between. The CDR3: CASSFEGGELFF. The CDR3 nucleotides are TGTGCCAGCAGCTTCGAGGGCGGGGAGCTGTTTTTT. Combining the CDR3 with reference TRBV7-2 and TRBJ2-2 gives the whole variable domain GAGVSQSPSNKVTEKGKDVELRCDPISGHTALYWYRQSLGQGLEFLIYFQGNSAPDKSGLPSDRFSAERTGGSVSTLTIQRTQQEDSAVYLCASSFEGGELFFGEGSRLTVL.

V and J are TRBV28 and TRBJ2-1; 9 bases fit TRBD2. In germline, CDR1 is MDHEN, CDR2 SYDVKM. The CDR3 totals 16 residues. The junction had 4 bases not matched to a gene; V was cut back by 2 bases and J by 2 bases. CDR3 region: CASSLARLAAYNEQFF. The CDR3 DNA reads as TGTGCCAGCAGTTTAGCCCGACTAGCGGCCTACAATGAGCAGTTCTTC. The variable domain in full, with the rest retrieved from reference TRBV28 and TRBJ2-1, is DVKVTQSSRYLVKRTGEKVFLECVQDMDHENMFWYRQDPGLGLRLIYFSYDVKMKEKGDIPEGYSVSREKKERFSLILESASTNQTSMYLCASSLARLAAYNEQFFGPGTRLTVL.

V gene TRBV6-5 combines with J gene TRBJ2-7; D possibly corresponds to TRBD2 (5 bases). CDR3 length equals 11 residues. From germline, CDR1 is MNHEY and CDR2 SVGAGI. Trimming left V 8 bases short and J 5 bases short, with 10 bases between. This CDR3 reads CASGRANEQYF. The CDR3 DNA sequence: TGTGCCAGCGGGCGGGCGAACGAGCAGTACTTC.

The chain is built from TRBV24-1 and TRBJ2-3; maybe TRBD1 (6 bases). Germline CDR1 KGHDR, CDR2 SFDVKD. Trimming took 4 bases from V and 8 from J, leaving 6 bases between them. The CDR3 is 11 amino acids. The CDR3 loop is CATSEGGTQYF. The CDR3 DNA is TGTGCCACCAGTGAAGGGGGTACGCAGTATTTT.

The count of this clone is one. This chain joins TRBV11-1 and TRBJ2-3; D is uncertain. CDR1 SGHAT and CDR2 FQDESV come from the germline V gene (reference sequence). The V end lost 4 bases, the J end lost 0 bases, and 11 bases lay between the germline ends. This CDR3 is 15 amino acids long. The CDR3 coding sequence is TGTGCCAGCAGCTCATCAGCGAGTAGCACAGATACGCAGTATTTT. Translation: CASSSSASSTDTQYF.

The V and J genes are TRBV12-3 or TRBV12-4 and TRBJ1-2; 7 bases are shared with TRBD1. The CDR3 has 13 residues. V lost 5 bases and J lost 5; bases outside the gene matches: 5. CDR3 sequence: CASSRGTAYGYTF. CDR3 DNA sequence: TGTGCCAGCAGTAGAGGGACAGCGTATGGCTACACCTTC.

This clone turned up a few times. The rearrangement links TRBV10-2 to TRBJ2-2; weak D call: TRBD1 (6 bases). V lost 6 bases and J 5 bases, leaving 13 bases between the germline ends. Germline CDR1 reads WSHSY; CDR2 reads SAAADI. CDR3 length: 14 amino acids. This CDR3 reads CASSMNRVTGELFF. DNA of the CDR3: TGCGCCAGCAGCATGAACAGGGTTACCGGGGAGCTGTTTTTT.